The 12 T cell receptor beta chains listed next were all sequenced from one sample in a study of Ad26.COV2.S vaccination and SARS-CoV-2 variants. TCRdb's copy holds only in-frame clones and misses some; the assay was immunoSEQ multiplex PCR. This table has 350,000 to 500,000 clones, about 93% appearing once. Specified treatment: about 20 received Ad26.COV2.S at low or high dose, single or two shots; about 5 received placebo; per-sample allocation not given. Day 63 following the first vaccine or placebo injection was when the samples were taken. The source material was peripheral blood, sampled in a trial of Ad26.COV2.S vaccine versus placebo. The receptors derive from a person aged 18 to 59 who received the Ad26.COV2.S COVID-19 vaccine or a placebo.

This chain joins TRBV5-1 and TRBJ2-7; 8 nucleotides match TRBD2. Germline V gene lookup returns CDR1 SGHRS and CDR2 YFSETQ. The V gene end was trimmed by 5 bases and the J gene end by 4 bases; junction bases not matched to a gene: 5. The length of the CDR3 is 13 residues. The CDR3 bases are TGCGCCAGCAGTGGTAGCGGGATATACGAGCAGTACTTC. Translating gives CASSGSGIYEQYF.

This chain's CDR3 is CASREQGVGDTQYF. Written as DNA, the CDR3 is TGTGCCAGCAGAGAACAGGGGGTAGGAGATACGCAGTATTTT. The chain couples TRBV2 to TRBJ2-3, with 8 positions matching TRBD1. J was trimmed by 5 bases and V by 6 bases; bases with no gene match: 7. This CDR3 is built from 14 residues. Germline assignment: CDR1 SNHLY and CDR2 FYNNEI.

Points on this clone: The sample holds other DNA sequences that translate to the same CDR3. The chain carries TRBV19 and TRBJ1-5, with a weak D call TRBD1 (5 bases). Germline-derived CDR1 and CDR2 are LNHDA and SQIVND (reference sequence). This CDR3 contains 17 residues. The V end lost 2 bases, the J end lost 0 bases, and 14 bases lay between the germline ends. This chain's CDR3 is CASSIWGGQPSNQPQHF. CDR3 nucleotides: TGTGCCAGTAGTATATGGGGAGGACAACCTAGCAATCAGCCCCAGCATTTT. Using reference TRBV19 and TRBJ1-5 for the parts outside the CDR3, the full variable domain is DGGITQSPKYLFRKEGQNVTLSCEQNLNHDAMYWYRQDPGQGLRLIYYSQIVNDFQKGDIAEGYSVSREKKESFPLTVTSAQKNPTAFYLCASSIWGGQPSNQPQHFGDGTRLSIL.

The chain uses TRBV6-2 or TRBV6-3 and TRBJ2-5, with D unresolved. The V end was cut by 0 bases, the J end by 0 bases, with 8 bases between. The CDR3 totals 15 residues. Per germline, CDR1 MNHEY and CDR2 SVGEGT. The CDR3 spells CASSYSRQHQETQYF. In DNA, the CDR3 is TGTGCCAGCAGTTACTCGAGACAACACCAAGAGACCCAGTACTTC.

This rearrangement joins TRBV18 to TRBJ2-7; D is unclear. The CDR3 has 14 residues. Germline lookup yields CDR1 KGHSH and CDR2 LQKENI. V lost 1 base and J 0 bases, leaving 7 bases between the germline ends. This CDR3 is CASSPQDGSYEQYF. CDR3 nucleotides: TGTGCCAGCTCACCACAAGACGGCTCCTACGAGCAGTACTTC.

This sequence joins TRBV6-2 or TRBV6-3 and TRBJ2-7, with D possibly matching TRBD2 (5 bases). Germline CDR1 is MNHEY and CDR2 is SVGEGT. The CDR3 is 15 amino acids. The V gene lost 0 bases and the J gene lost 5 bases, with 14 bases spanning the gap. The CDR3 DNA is TGTGCCAGCAGTTACTCGGCTAGCCCCGCCGACGAGCAGTACTTC. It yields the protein CASSYSASPADEQYF.

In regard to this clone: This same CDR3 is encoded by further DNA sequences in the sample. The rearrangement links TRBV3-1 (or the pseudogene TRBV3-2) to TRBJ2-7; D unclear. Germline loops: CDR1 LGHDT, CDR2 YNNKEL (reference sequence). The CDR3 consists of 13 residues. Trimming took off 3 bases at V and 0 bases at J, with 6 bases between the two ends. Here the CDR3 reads CASSQGSSYEQYF. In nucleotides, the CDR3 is TGTGCCAGCAGCCAGGGAAGCTCCTACGAGCAGTACTTC.

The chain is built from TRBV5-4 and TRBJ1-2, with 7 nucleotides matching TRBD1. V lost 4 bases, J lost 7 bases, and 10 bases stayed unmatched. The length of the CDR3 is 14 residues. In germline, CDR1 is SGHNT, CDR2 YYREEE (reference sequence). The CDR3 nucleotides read TGTGCCAGCAGCACAACTACAGGGGCCCGTGGCTACACCTTC. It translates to CASSTTTGARGYTF. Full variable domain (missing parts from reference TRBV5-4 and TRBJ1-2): ETGVTQSPTHLIKTRGQQVTLRCSSQSGHNTVSWYQQALGQGPQFIFQYYREEENGRGNFPPRFSGLQFPNYSSELNVNALELDDSALYLCASSTTTGARGYTFGSGTRLTVV.

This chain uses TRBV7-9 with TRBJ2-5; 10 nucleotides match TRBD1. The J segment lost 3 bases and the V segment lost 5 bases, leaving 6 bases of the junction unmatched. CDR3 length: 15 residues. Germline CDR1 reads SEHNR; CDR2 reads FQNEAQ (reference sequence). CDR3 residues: CASSHTGQGEETQYF. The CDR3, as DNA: TGTGCCAGCAGCCATACCGGACAGGGGGAAGAGACCCAGTACTTC.

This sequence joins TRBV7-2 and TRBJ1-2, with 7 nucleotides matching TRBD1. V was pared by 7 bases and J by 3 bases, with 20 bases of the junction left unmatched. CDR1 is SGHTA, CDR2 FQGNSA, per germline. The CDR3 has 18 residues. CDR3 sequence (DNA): TGTGCCAGCACTAGATCATACGGGTTACAGGGGTACGACTATGGCTACACCTTC. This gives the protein CASTRSYGLQGYDYGYTF.

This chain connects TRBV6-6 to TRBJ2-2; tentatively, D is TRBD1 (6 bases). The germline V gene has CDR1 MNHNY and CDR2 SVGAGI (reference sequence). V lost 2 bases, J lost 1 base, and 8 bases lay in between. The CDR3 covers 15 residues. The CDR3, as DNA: TGTGCCAGCAGTTACGGGGGCGGGAACACCGGGGAGCTGTTTTTT. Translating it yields CASSYGGGNTGELFF.

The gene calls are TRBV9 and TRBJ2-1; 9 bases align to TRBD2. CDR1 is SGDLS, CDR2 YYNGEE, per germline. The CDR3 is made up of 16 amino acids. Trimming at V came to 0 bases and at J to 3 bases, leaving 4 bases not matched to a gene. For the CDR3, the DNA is TGTGCCAGCAGCGTAGGCGCTAGCGGGATCTACAATGAGCAGTTCTTC. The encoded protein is CASSVGASGIYNEQFF.